This TCR beta chain comes out of a study of blood T cell repertoires in COVID-19. About the study: COVID-19 samples collected from the United States, Italy and Spain covered acute and convalescent phases. Sample material is recorded as cDNA or gDNA derived from T cells, B-cell-depleted T cells, or PBMCs.

With regard to this clone: This same CDR3 is encoded by further DNA sequences in the sample.

Seattle enrolled patients during active infection and tracked them longitudinally. In the authors' workflow: Using reference gene primer amplification, nucleated cell counts were estimated. Some clones are missing from TCRdb's copy, which holds only in-frame ones; the method was immunoSEQ multiplex PCR. V, J and clone size are taken as reported in that table, and D and trimming were inferred from the DNA itself. The sample has 250,000 to 350,000 clones, around 81% seen once. Germline-derived CDR1 and CDR2 are SGHTA and FQGNSA. The J segment lost 7 bases and the V segment lost 0 bases, leaving 4 bases of the junction unmatched. The CDR3 totals 15 residues.

The rearrangement links TRBV7-2 to TRBJ2-7, with TRBD2 identical over 12 bases. The sequenced material came from peripheral blood. The receptor comes from a person aged 65-85 years with COVID-19, enrolled during active disease. The CDR3 nucleotides read TGTGCCAGCAGCTTAGCGCTAGCGGGGGGGAGGGAGCAGTACTTC. Translating gives CASSLALAGGREQYF.